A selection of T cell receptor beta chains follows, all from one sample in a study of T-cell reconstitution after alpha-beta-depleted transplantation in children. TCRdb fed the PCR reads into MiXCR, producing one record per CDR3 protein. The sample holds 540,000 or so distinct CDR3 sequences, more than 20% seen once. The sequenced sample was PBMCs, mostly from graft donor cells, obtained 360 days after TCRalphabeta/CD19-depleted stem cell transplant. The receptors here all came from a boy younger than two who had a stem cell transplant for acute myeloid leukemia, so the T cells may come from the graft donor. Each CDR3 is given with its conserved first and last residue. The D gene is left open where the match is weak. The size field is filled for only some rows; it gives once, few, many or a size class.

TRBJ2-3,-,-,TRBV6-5,TGTGCCAGCAGTTACTCCAGGGCAAAAGGCACAGATACGCAGTATTTT,CASSYSRAKGTDTQYF
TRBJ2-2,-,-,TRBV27,TGTGCCAGCAGTCCAACCTACACCGGGGAGCTGTTTTTT,CASSPTYTGELFF
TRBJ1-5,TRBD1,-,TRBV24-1,TGTGCCACCAGTGATAGGACAGGGCGTCAGCCCCAGCATTTT,CATSDRTGRQPQHF
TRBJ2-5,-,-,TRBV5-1,TGCGCCAGCAGCTTGGTGGACCCGGGTACGGAGACCCAGTACTTC,CASSLVDPGTETQYF
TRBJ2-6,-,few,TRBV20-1,TGCAGTGCTACCCCAGGTGTATCTGGGGCCAACGTCCTGACTTTC,CSATPGVSGANVLTF
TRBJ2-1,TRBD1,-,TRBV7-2,TGTGCCAGCAGCTACAGGGGGGTCGGATCCTACAATGAGCAGTTCTTC,CASSYRGVGSYNEQFF
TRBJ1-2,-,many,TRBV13,TGTGCCAGCTCCCCCCCACAGGAAGCTAACTATGGCTACACCTTC,CASSPPQEANYGYTF
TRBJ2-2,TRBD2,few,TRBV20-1,TGCAGTGCCTCTAGCGGGCGAACGAACACCGGGGAGCTGTTTTTT,CSASSGRTNTGELFF
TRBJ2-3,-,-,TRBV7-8,TGTGCCAGCAGCTCGGATCCCACAGATACGCAGTATTTT,CASSSDPTDTQYF
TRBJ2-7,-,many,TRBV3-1,TGTGCCAGCAGCCCCATCTGGAGGGGGCGTCGGCAGTACTTC,CASSPIWRGRRQYF
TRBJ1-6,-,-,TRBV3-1,TGTGCCAGCAGCCAAGTGCAGGGAGATTCACCCCTCCACTTT,CASSQVQGDSPLHF
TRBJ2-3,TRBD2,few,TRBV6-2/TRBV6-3,TGTGCCAGCAGTTACGGTGCCCTGCTAGCGGGGGCGGTAGTAGACACAGATACGCAGTATTTT,CASSYGALLAGAVVDTDTQYF
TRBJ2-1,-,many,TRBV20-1,TGCAGTGCTAGAGGAGGCCTAGGAATGAATGAGCAGTTCTTC,CSARGGLGMNEQFF
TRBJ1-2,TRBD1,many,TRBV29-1,TGCAGCGCTTGGACAGGAACTAACTATGGCTACACCTTC,CSAWTGTNYGYTF
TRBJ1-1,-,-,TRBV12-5,TGTGCTAGTGGTTTTCTGACAGGTGGTGACACTGAAGCTTTCTTT,CASGFLTGGDTEAFF
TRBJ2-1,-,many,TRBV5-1,TGTGCCAGCAGCTTAGGGGGAGAGCAGTTCTTC,CASSLGGEQFF
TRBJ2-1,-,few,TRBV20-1,TGCAGTGCTAGAGATTGGGGGGGGCAAGGTAATGAGCAGTTCTTC,CSARDWGGQGNEQFF
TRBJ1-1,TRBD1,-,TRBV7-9,TGTGCCAGCAGCTTAGGGACAGGGTCGGATCACACTGAAGCTTTCTTT,CASSLGTGSDHTEAFF
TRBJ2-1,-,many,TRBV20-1,TGCAGTGCTGGAACCAGAGACAATGAGCAGTTCTTC,CSAGTRDNEQFF
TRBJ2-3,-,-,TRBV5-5,TGTGCCAGCAGCCATCCGCCGCCCACAGATACGCAGTATTTT,CASSHPPPTDTQYF
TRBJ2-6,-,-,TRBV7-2,TGTGCCAGCAGCTTAGCTGGGGGGAACTCTGGGGCCAACGTCCTGACTTTC,CASSLAGGNSGANVLTF
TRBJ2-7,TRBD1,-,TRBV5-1,TGCGCCAGCAGCCAGGGACAGGGTGTTACCGAGCAGTACTTC,CASSQGQGVTEQYF
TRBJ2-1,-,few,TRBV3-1,TGTGCCAGCAGCGCTCGGACCGAACCAGGCCATGAGCAGTTCTTC,CASSARTEPGHEQFF
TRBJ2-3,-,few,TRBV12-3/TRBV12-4,TGTGCCAGCAGTTTTCTTAGGGCTAGGATAGCCTCCACAGATACGCAGTATTTT,CASSFLRARIASTDTQYF
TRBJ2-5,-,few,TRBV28,TGTGCCAGCCTTAATCGAGGCCAAGAGACCCAGTACTTC,CASLNRGQETQYF
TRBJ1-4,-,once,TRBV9,TGTGCCAGCAGCGTAGACAGGGATAGTGAAAAACTGTTTTTT,CASSVDRDSEKLFF
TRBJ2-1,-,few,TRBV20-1,TGCAGTGCTATAAGCCCTTACAGGGACCCCTACAATGAGCAGTTCTTC,CSAISPYRDPYNEQFF
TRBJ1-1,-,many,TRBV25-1,TGTGCCAGCCTCCAGGGGCTGAACACTGAAGCTTTCTTT,CASLQGLNTEAFF
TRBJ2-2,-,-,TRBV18,TGTGCCAGCTCACCACCCTACGGATACACCGGGGAGCTGTTTTTT,CASSPPYGYTGELFF
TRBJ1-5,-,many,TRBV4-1,TGCGCCAGCAGCCACACGGGGCCTTATAGCAATCAGCCCCAGCATTTT,CASSHTGPYSNQPQHF
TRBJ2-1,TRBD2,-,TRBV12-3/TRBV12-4,TGTGCCAGCAGGGACGGACTAGCGGGGCCTTCCTACATTGAGCAGTTCTTC,CASRDGLAGPSYIEQFF
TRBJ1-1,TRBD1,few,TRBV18,TGTGCCAGCTCACCAAATCCGGACAGGGACACTGAAGCTTTCTTT,CASSPNPDRDTEAFF
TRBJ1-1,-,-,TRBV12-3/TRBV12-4,TGTGCCAGCAGTTTAGAAGAGCTGAACACTGAAGCTTTCTTT,CASSLEELNTEAFF
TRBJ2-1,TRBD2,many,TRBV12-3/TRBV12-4,TGTGCCAGCACCTTAGCGGGCAGCTCCTACAATGAGCAGTTCTTC,CASTLAGSSYNEQFF
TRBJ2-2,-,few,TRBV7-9,TGTGCCAGCAGCTTCTGGTCGAACGACACCGGGGAGCTGTTTTTT,CASSFWSNDTGELFF
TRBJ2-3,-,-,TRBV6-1,TGTGCCAAATCCTCATTACAGGTTATACTCACAGATACGCAGTATTTT,CAKSSLQVILTDTQYF
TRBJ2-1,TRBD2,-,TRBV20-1,TGCAGTGCTAGACTCTTAGCGGGGGGGCCTCCTTTATACAATGAGCAGTTCTTC,CSARLLAGGPPLYNEQFF
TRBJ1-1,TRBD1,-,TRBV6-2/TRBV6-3,TGTGCCAGCAGTTCACCGCCCAGACAGGGGGGGACTGAAGCTTTCTTT,CASSSPPRQGGTEAFF
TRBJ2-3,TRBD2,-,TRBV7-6,TGTGCCAGCAGCTTAAGTAGCGGGGGGGAGTCAGATACGCAGTATTTT,CASSLSSGGESDTQYF
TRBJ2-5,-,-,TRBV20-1,TGCAGTGCCTCCATGACCTCCACGACCCAGTACTTC,CSASMTSTTQYF
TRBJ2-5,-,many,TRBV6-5,TGTGCCAGCAGCTTAGCCGGGGCCCAAGAGACCCAGTACTTC,CASSLAGAQETQYF
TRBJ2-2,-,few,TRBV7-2,TGTGCCAGCAGCTTAGCGGCTCGGACGAACACCGGGGAGCTGTTTTTT,CASSLAARTNTGELFF
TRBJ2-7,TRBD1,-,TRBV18,TGTGCCAGCTCACCACCCGGGGACAGGGGTGGCGACGAGCAGTACTTC,CASSPPGDRGGDEQYF
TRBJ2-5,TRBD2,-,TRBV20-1,TGCAGTGGCGAGGGACTAGCGGGGATAAAGACCCAGTACTTC,CSGEGLAGIKTQYF
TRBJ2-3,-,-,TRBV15,TGTGCCACCTCAACCTTACTCACAGATACGCAGTATTTT,CATSTLLTDTQYF
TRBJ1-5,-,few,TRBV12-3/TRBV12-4,TGTGCCAGCAGTTTAGCGACGGGAATCAGACGCCACGATGGCAATCAGCCCCAGCATTTT,CASSLATGIRRHDGNQPQHF
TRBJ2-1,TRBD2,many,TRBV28,TGTGCCAGCAGAGTAGCGGGGGGGGCCATAAATGAGCAGTTCTTC,CASRVAGGAINEQFF
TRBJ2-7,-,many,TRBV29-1,TGCAGCGTTGACAGGGTCGGGACCACAACCTACGAGCAGTACTTC,CSVDRVGTTTYEQYF
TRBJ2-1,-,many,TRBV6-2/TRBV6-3,TGTGCCAGCAGTTACCTTCAGGCCCCCTACAATGAGCAGTTCTTC,CASSYLQAPYNEQFF
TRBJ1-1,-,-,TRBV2,TGTGCCAGCAGCTTCAGGGGAAGGGGTTCTGAAGCTTTCTTT,CASSFRGRGSEAFF
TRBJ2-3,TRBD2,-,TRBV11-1,TGTGCCAGCAGCTTAGGGGGACGGAGCGGGACTAGCACAGATACGCAGTATTTT,CASSLGGRSGTSTDTQYF
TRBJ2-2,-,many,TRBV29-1,TGCAGCGTTGGAGCTATCCCGAACACCGGGGAGCTGTTTTTT,CSVGAIPNTGELFF
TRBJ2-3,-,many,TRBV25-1,TGTGCCAGCAGTCACCGGGGACGGTACACAGATACGCAGTATTTT,CASSHRGRYTDTQYF
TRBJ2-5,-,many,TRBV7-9,TGTGCCAGCAGCTTAGTTGGGGAACCAGAGACCCAGTACTTC,CASSLVGEPETQYF
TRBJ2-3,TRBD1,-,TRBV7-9,TGTGCCAGCACCATGGGCGGGACAGGGGCCTCGGCGCAGTATTTT,CASTMGGTGASAQYF